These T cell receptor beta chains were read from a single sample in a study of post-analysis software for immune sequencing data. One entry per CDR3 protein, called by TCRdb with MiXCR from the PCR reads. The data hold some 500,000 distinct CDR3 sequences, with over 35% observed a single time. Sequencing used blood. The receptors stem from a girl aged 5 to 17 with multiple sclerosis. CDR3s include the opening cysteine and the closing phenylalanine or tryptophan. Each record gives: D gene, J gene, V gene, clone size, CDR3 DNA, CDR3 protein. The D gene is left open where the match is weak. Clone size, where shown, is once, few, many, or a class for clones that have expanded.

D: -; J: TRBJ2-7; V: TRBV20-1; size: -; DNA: TGCAGTGCTAGAGGAGGGTACGAGCGGTACTTC; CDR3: CSARGGYERYF
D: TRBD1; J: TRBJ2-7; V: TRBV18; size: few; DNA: TGTGCCAGCTCACAGGGGGCGAATGGCGAGCAGTACTTC; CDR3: CASSQGANGEQYF
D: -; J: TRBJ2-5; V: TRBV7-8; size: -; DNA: TGTGCCAGCAGCCCGGGACCAAACCAAGAGACCCAGTACTTC; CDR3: CASSPGPNQETQYF
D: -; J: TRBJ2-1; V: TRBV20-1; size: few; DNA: TGCAGTGCTAGAGGAGGGTCCCCCTACAATGAGCAGTTCTTC; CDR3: CSARGGSPYNEQFF
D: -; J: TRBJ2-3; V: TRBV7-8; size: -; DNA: TGTGCCAGCAGCGAGCGACGGGTGGATACGCAGTATTTT; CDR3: CASSERRVDTQYF
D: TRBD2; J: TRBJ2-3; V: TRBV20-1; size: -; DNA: TGCAGTGCCCATCGCGGGGGGCCGCCCACCGCGCAGTATTTT; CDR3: CSAHRGGPPTAQYF
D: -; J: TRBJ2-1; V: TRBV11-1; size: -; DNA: TGTGCCAGCAGCCCCCTATTCGGGCACCCAGAGCAGTTTTTC; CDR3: CASSPLFGHPEQFF
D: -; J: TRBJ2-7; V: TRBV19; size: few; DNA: TGTGCCAGTAGTCGTTTGGGCTACGAGCAGTACTTC; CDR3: CASSRLGYEQYF
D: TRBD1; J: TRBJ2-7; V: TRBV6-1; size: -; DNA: TGTGCCAGCAGTGAAAGACAGGGTTCCTACGAGCAGTACTTC; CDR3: CASSERQGSYEQYF
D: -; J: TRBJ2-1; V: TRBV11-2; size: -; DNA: TGTGCCAGCAGCTTAGGAGGAGTACAAAACAATGAGCAGTTCTTC; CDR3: CASSLGGVQNNEQFF
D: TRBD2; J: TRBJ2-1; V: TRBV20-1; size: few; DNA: TGCAGTGCCCCCCTAGCGGAGTCCTACAATGAGCAGTTCTTC; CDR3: CSAPLAESYNEQFF
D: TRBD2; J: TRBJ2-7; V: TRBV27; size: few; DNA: TGTGCCAGCAGTTTGCGGGGGGGGCGCGACGAGCAGTACTTC; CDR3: CASSLRGGRDEQYF
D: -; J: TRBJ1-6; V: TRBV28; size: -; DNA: TGTGCCAGCAGTCTACCGGGACGGTCGTTCTCGCCCCTCCACTTT; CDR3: CASSLPGRSFSPLHF
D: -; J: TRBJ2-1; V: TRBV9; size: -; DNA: TGTGCCAGCAGCGTAGCCGGGGGCCGTAATGAGCAGTTCTTC; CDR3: CASSVAGGRNEQFF
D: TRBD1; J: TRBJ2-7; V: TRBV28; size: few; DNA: TGTGCCAGCAGTTTTGAACAGGGGACCTACGAGCAGTACTTC; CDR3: CASSFEQGTYEQYF
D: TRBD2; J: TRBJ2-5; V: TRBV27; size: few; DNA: TGTGCCAGCAGTTTCTCTAGCGGGAGCGCATGGAAAGATGAGCAGTACTTC; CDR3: CASSFSSGSAWKDEQYF
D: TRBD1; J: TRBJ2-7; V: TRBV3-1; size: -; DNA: TGTGCCAGCAGCCAAGACGGGACAGGGAGCTACGAGCAGTACTTC; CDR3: CASSQDGTGSYEQYF
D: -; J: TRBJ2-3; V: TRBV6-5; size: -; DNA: TGTGCCAGCAGTTACGGGCAGCTCACAGATACGCAGTATTTT; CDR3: CASSYGQLTDTQYF
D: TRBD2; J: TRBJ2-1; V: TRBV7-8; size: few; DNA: TGTGCCAGCAGCTTAAGCAACTGGCTAGCGGGAGGGCCCAGGTTCTTC; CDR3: CASSLSNWLAGGPRFF
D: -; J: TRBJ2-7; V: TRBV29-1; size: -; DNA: TGCAGCGTTTCCACTAGGGGCAGCTTCGAGCAGTACTTC; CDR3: CSVSTRGSFEQYF
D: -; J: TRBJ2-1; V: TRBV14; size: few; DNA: TGTGCCAGCCAATATCTGGGAGTTTCCTACAATGAGCAGTTCTTC; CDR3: CASQYLGVSYNEQFF
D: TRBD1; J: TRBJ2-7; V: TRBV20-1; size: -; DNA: TGCAGTGCTAGAGATTTGGGACAGGGGATCATTGAGCAGTACTTC; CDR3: CSARDLGQGIIEQYF
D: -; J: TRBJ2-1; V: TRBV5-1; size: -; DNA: TGCGCCAGCAGCTTAACTAGCTGGGGGACCGCCTACAATGAGCAGTTCTTC; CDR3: CASSLTSWGTAYNEQFF
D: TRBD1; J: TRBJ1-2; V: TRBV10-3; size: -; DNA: TGTGCCATCAGTGACTACGGACAGGGAAGCTATGGCTACACCTTC; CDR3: CAISDYGQGSYGYTF
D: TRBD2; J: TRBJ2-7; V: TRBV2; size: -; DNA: TGTGCCAGCAGGGACGGACTAGCGGGACGCGAGCAGTACTTC; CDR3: CASRDGLAGREQYF
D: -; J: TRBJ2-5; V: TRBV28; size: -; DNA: TGTGCCAGCAGTTCTCTCACCAGCGGAGAGACCCAGTACTTC; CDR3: CASSSLTSGETQYF
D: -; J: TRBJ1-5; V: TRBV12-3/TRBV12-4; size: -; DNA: TGTGCCAGCAGTTTTAAGGTAGGGGACCAGCCCCAGCATTTT; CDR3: CASSFKVGDQPQHF
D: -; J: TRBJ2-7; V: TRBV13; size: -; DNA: TGTGCCAGCAGCTTAGCCGTTGCGGGCGAGCAGTACTTC; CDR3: CASSLAVAGEQYF
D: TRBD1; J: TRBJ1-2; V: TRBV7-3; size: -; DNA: TGTGCCAGCAGCTTAAACGCTGCCGACAGGGATCTTGGCTACACCTTC; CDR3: CASSLNAADRDLGYTF
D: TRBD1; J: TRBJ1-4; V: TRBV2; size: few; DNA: TGTGCCAGCAGTGAATTGGGACAGACTAATGAAAAACTGTTTTTT; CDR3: CASSELGQTNEKLFF
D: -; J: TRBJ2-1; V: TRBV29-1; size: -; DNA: TGCAGCGTTGCCCGCTTGATAAGCTCCGGTGAGCAGTTCTTC; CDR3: CSVARLISSGEQFF
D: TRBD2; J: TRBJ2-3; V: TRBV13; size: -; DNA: TGTGCCAGCAGCTACCCAGAGGGCGGGAGTCCGGTTACGCAGTATTTT; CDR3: CASSYPEGGSPVTQYF
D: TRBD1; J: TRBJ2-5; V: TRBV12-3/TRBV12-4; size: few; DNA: TGTGCCAGCAGTTTTGGCAGGGGGCAAGAGACCCAGTACTTC; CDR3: CASSFGRGQETQYF
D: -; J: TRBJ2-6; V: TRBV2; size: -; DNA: TGTGCCAGCAGGGGGGGCATTGGGGCCAACGTCCTGACTTTC; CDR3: CASRGGIGANVLTF
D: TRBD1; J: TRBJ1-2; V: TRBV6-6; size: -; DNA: TGTGCCAGCAGTTACTCAGGGGGCGAAGTTTCCTATGGCTACACCTTC; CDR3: CASSYSGGEVSYGYTF
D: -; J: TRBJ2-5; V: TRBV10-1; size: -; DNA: TGCGCCAGCGCGAGGGACATCGGAGAGACCCAGTACTTC; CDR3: CASARDIGETQYF
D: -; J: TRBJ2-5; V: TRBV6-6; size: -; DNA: TGTGCAACCACAACGTACCTCCAAGAGACCCAGTACTTC; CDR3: CATTTYLQETQYF
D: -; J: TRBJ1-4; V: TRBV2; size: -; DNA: TGTGCCAGTACGAAGGGGCCCTGGGAACTGTTTTTT; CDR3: CASTKGPWELFF
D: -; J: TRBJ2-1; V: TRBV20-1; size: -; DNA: TGCAGTGCTAGAACCATATCTGGTGTGAATGAGCAGTTCTTC; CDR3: CSARTISGVNEQFF
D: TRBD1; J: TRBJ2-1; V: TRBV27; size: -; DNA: TGTGCCAGCAGTTTACTCCCCCCATTGGACAGGGCCCCTTACAATGAGCAGTTCTTC; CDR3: CASSLLPPLDRAPYNEQFF
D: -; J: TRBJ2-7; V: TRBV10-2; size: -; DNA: TGCGCCAGCAGTGAGTCCCGAGACCTGGGGTACGAGCAGTACTTC; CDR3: CASSESRDLGYEQYF
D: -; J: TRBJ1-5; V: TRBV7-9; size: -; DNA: TGTGCCAGCAGCTTAGCCCTCGGCCCTCTGGGGAGCAATCAGCCCCAGCATTTT; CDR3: CASSLALGPLGSNQPQHF
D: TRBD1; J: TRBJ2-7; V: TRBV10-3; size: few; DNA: TGTGCCATCAGGGATGATACAGGGGGTTCCCCCTACGAGCAGTACTTC; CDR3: CAIRDDTGGSPYEQYF
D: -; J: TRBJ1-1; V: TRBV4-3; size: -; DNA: TGCGCCAGCAGCCAAGATAAGGGAACTGAAGCTTTCTTT; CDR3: CASSQDKGTEAFF
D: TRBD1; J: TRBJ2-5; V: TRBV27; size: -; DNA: TGTGCCAGCAGTGCTAAGACAGGGCAAGAAGAGACCCAGTACTTC; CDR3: CASSAKTGQEETQYF
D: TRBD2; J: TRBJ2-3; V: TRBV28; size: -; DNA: TGTGCCAGCAGTTCAATAGCGGGAGAAGGTGGTGATACGCAGTATTTT; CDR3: CASSSIAGEGGDTQYF
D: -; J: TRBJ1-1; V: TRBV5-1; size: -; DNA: TGCGCCAGCAGCTCCACGGACAGTTGGACTGAAGCTTTCTTT; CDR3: CASSSTDSWTEAFF
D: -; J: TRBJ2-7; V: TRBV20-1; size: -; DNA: TGCAGTGCTAGAGATCGCAGAAATTCCTACGAGCAGTACTTC; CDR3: CSARDRRNSYEQYF
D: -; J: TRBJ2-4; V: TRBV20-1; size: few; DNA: TGCAGTGTAATGGAGAGGGGGATAAACATTCAGTACTTC; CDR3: CSVMERGINIQYF